The rows below give T cell receptor beta chains drawn from one sample of a study of blood T cell repertoires in COVID-19. Measured with immunoSEQ multiplex PCR; TCRdb has only the in-frame clones, and not every one. The sample consists of roughly 230,000 clones, about nine tenths of them appearing once. What was sequenced was PBMCs or T cells enriched from blood (not recorded which). These TCRs come from a young man in a cohort exposed to, infected with or recovered from COVID-19 (not recorded which). Both conserved end residues are part of each CDR3. Fields, in order: D gene, clone size, V gene, J gene, CDR3 DNA, CDR3 protein. The D gene is left open where the match is weak. Rows give clone size only sometimes, using once, few, many, or a class for an expanded clone.

d_gene: NA; abundance: NA; v_gene: TRBV3-1/TRBV3-2; j_gene: TRBJ1-5; CDR3nt: TGTGCCAGCAGCCAAGATTGGGCAGGGAATCAGCCCCAGCATTTT; CDR3aa: CASSQDWAGNQPQHF
d_gene: NA; abundance: once; v_gene: TRBV6-5; j_gene: TRBJ2-3; CDR3nt: TGTGCCAGCAGCTACCCAGGGGATACGCAGTATTTT; CDR3aa: CASSYPGDTQYF
d_gene: NA; abundance: NA; v_gene: TRBV19; j_gene: TRBJ1-6; CDR3nt: TGTGCCAGTACCTACAGCTCCTATAATTCACCCCTCCACTTT; CDR3aa: CASTYSSYNSPLHF
d_gene: TRBD1; abundance: once; v_gene: TRBV4-1; j_gene: TRBJ2-7; CDR3nt: TGCGCCAGCAGCCAAGATCCGACAGGGGGATCCTACGAGCAGTACTTC; CDR3aa: CASSQDPTGGSYEQYF
d_gene: NA; abundance: NA; v_gene: TRBV18; j_gene: TRBJ1-3; CDR3nt: TGTGCCAGCTCACCAGGGTTCAGGACAGCGACGCGAAACACCATATATTTT; CDR3aa: CASSPGFRTATRNTIYF
d_gene: TRBD2; abundance: NA; v_gene: TRBV28; j_gene: TRBJ2-5; CDR3nt: TGTGCCAGCAGTTCAAAACTAGCGGGGCACCAAGAGACCCAGTACTTC; CDR3aa: CASSSKLAGHQETQYF
d_gene: NA; abundance: NA; v_gene: TRBV28; j_gene: TRBJ1-5; CDR3nt: TGTGCCAGCACCCTATCGCAGGGAAATCAGCCCCAGCATTTT; CDR3aa: CASTLSQGNQPQHF
d_gene: NA; abundance: once; v_gene: TRBV18; j_gene: TRBJ2-5; CDR3nt: TGTGCCAGCTCACCTCAGACAGCACAAGAGACCCAGTACTTC; CDR3aa: CASSPQTAQETQYF
d_gene: TRBD2; abundance: NA; v_gene: TRBV6-5; j_gene: TRBJ2-7; CDR3nt: TGTGCCAGCACTCCCGGGACTAGCGGGAGCCACGAGCAGTACTTC; CDR3aa: CASTPGTSGSHEQYF
d_gene: NA; abundance: NA; v_gene: TRBV10-3; j_gene: TRBJ1-2; CDR3nt: TGTGCCATACGGTCTCTGCGCACTAACTATGGCTACACCTTC; CDR3aa: CAIRSLRTNYGYTF
d_gene: NA; abundance: few; v_gene: TRBV12-3/TRBV12-4; j_gene: TRBJ2-1; CDR3nt: TGTGCCAGCAGTTTACAGGGGATCAATGAGCAGTTCTTC; CDR3aa: CASSLQGINEQFF
d_gene: TRBD1; abundance: NA; v_gene: TRBV6-5; j_gene: TRBJ1-4; CDR3nt: TGTGCCAGTCAAACGGGACAGGGAGAAAAACTGTTTTTT; CDR3aa: CASQTGQGEKLFF
d_gene: NA; abundance: few; v_gene: TRBV6-5; j_gene: TRBJ2-7; CDR3nt: TGTGCCAGCAGTACCGGGATGTTCCCCTACGAGCAGTACTTC; CDR3aa: CASSTGMFPYEQYF
d_gene: TRBD1; abundance: NA; v_gene: TRBV29-1; j_gene: TRBJ1-1; CDR3nt: TGCAGCGCGACAGGGAGGAACACTGAAGCTTTCTTT; CDR3aa: CSATGRNTEAFF
d_gene: TRBD1; abundance: NA; v_gene: TRBV15; j_gene: TRBJ1-1; CDR3nt: TGTGCCACCAGCAGGGCCGGGACAGGGAACACTGAAGCTTTCTTT; CDR3aa: CATSRAGTGNTEAFF
d_gene: NA; abundance: NA; v_gene: TRBV11-1; j_gene: TRBJ1-1; CDR3nt: TGTGCCAGCAGCTTAATAGCCGACACTGAAGCTTTCTTT; CDR3aa: CASSLIADTEAFF
d_gene: TRBD1; abundance: NA; v_gene: TRBV5-1; j_gene: TRBJ1-2; CDR3nt: TGCGCCAGCAGCCAGGGACAGGGTACGGGCTACACCTTC; CDR3aa: CASSQGQGTGYTF
d_gene: TRBD1; abundance: NA; v_gene: TRBV2; j_gene: TRBJ1-5; CDR3nt: TGTGCCAGCAGTGAAAGGACAGGGTACGATCAGCCCCAGCATTTT; CDR3aa: CASSERTGYDQPQHF
d_gene: TRBD1; abundance: NA; v_gene: TRBV4-1; j_gene: TRBJ1-2; CDR3nt: TGCGCCAGCAGCCCTTACAGGGGTGGCTACACCTTC; CDR3aa: CASSPYRGGYTF
d_gene: NA; abundance: NA; v_gene: TRBV10-3; j_gene: TRBJ1-1; CDR3nt: TGTGCCATCAGTGACCCCGGGAGGGGCAGCACTGAAGCTTTCTTT; CDR3aa: CAISDPGRGSTEAFF
d_gene: NA; abundance: NA; v_gene: TRBV19; j_gene: TRBJ2-2; CDR3nt: TGTGCCAGTCGGATGGGGCACCAAATTTACACCGGGGAGCTGTTTTTT; CDR3aa: CASRMGHQIYTGELFF
d_gene: NA; abundance: NA; v_gene: TRBV4-3; j_gene: TRBJ2-3; CDR3nt: TGCGCCAGCAGCCAAGATGGGGCTTCTAGCACAGATACGCAGTATTTT; CDR3aa: CASSQDGASSTDTQYF
d_gene: NA; abundance: NA; v_gene: TRBV27; j_gene: TRBJ2-7; CDR3nt: TGTGCCAGCAGCCACAGGGACGAGCAGTACTTC; CDR3aa: CASSHRDEQYF
d_gene: NA; abundance: NA; v_gene: TRBV19; j_gene: TRBJ1-2; CDR3nt: TGTGCCAGTAGACAGGGATCTGGCTACACCTTC; CDR3aa: CASRQGSGYTF
d_gene: NA; abundance: NA; v_gene: TRBV6-5; j_gene: TRBJ1-2; CDR3nt: TGTGCCAGCAGTTACTATCTAGGAGGGGATGGCTACACCTTC; CDR3aa: CASSYYLGGDGYTF
d_gene: NA; abundance: NA; v_gene: TRBV19; j_gene: TRBJ2-1; CDR3nt: TGTGCCAGTACCCAAAGTAGGGGCGAGCAGTTCTTC; CDR3aa: CASTQSRGEQFF
d_gene: TRBD1; abundance: few; v_gene: TRBV28; j_gene: TRBJ2-1; CDR3nt: TGTGCCAGCAGTTCGCCACGGACAGGATATTACAATGAGCAGTTCTTC; CDR3aa: CASSSPRTGYYNEQFF
d_gene: NA; abundance: NA; v_gene: TRBV7-6; j_gene: TRBJ2-2; CDR3nt: TGTGCCAGCAGCTTAGCGACGGGGGTTGGGACCGGGGAGCTGTTTTTT; CDR3aa: CASSLATGVGTGELFF
d_gene: NA; abundance: NA; v_gene: TRBV24-1; j_gene: TRBJ1-1; CDR3nt: TGTGCCACCAGTGATTGGGGGGAAGGAGCTTTCTTT; CDR3aa: CATSDWGEGAFF
d_gene: TRBD1; abundance: NA; v_gene: TRBV5-1; j_gene: TRBJ1-1; CDR3nt: TGCGCCAGCAGCTTGGCCGGGACAGGGGCGCTTGGCACTGAAGCTTTCTTT; CDR3aa: CASSLAGTGALGTEAFF
d_gene: NA; abundance: once; v_gene: TRBV7-9; j_gene: TRBJ1-5; CDR3nt: TGTGCCAGCAGCTTAGACAGTCGGCCCCAGCATTTT; CDR3aa: CASSLDSRPQHF
d_gene: NA; abundance: NA; v_gene: TRBV28; j_gene: TRBJ1-5; CDR3nt: TGTGCCAGCAGTTTTTCAGGGGCGCGGAATCAGCCCCAGCATTTT; CDR3aa: CASSFSGARNQPQHF
d_gene: TRBD1; abundance: NA; v_gene: TRBV9; j_gene: TRBJ2-7; CDR3nt: TGTGCCAGCAGCGCAAGTTGGGACAGGAGCTCCTACGAGCAGTACTTC; CDR3aa: CASSASWDRSSYEQYF
d_gene: NA; abundance: NA; v_gene: TRBV27; j_gene: TRBJ1-2; CDR3nt: TGTGCCAGCGGGGAGGCTCAGGGCTATGGCTACACCTTC; CDR3aa: CASGEAQGYGYTF
d_gene: TRBD1; abundance: NA; v_gene: TRBV24-1; j_gene: TRBJ1-1; CDR3nt: TGTGCCACCAGTGAGAGGACAGGGGTCGAAGCTTTCTTT; CDR3aa: CATSERTGVEAFF
d_gene: NA; abundance: NA; v_gene: TRBV27; j_gene: TRBJ2-7; CDR3nt: TGTGCCAGCAGTTTAGTCCAGGGGCGGTACGAGCAGTACTTC; CDR3aa: CASSLVQGRYEQYF
d_gene: TRBD1; abundance: NA; v_gene: TRBV18; j_gene: TRBJ1-4; CDR3nt: TGTGCCAGCTCACCATTCTCGGGACAGAGTAGTAGAACTAATGAAAAACTGTTTTTT; CDR3aa: CASSPFSGQSSRTNEKLFF
d_gene: NA; abundance: few; v_gene: TRBV7-9; j_gene: TRBJ2-5; CDR3nt: TGTGCCAGCAGCTTACATCAGGGAAAGGAGACCCAGTACTTC; CDR3aa: CASSLHQGKETQYF
d_gene: NA; abundance: NA; v_gene: TRBV19; j_gene: TRBJ1-1; CDR3nt: TGTGCCAGTAGTAAAAAGAGACAGCTAAACACTGAAGCTTTCTTT; CDR3aa: CASSKKRQLNTEAFF